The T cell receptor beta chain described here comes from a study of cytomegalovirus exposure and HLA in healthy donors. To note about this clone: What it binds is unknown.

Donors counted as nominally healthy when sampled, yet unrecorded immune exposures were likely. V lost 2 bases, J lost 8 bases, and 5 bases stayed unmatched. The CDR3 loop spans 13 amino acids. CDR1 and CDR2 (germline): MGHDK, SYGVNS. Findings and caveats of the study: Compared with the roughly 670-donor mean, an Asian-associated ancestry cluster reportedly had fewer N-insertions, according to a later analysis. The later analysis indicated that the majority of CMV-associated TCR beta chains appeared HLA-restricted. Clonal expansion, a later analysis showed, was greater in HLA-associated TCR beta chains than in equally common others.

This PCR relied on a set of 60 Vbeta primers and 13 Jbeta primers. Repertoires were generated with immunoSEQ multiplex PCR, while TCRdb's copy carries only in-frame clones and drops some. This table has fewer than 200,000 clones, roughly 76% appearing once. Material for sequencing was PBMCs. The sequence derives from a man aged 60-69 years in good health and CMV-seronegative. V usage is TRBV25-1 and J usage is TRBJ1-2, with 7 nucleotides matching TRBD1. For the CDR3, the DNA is TGTGCCAGCAGTGAACGCGGACAGGCGGGCTACACCTTC. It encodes CASSERGQAGYTF.